This T cell receptor beta chain emerged from a study of cytomegalovirus exposure and HLA in healthy donors. Study overall: Of the donors genotyped, some 400 in all, about 80% fell in the Caucasian-associated ancestry cluster.

PCR employed 60 Vbeta and 13 Jbeta primers. Repertoires were generated with immunoSEQ multiplex PCR, while TCRdb's copy carries only in-frame clones and drops some. Of around 150,000 clones in the sample, roughly 70% were seen once. V was pared by 5 bases and J by 0 bases, with 11 bases between. CDR3 size: 14 residues. Per germline, CDR1 PRHDT and CDR2 FYEKMQ (reference sequence). The sample comprised PBMCs. The J gene is TRBJ2-7, the V gene TRBV13, with D possibly matching TRBD2 (5 bases). This TCR derives from a woman aged 40 to 55 in good health and CMV-seropositive. DNA for the CDR3: TGTGCCAGCAGCCGCTTGGGGAGCTCCTACGAGCAGTACTTC. Its translation is CASSRLGSSYEQYF.